In its sample, the clone carrying this TCR beta chain was seen a few times. The target antigen is unknown. Then a second PCR, running about 6 to 11 cycles, was carried out with a sample-barcoded 5' primer and a J-beta primer mix. TCRdb reanalysed the 5' RACE reads using MiXCR and keeps one entry per CDR3 protein. Of 1.4 million or so distinct CDR3 sequences listed, approximately 39% are singletons. This CDR3 region has 15 residues. Germline CDR1 and CDR2: SGDLS and YYNGEE. J lost 4 bases, V lost 1 base, and 5 bases had no gene match. The sample comes from a study of blood T cells in healthy people across ages. Study-level results: Greater diversity and more naive CD4+ cells were seen in long-lived donors than in aged donors. Estimated diversity, derived from one million T cells, was regarded as an underestimate. Because donor CMV status was unknown, expanded clonotype changes were possibly confounded. Per million T cells, TCR beta diversity dropped roughly linearly as age increased.

This TCR was recovered from a woman aged 18 to 35 in good health. The specimen sequenced was blood. This rearrangement joins TRBV9 to TRBJ2-7; 10 bases line up with TRBD2. The chain's CDR3 is CASSVSSGSMYEQYF. CDR3 sequence (DNA): TGTGCCAGCAGCGTATCTAGCGGGAGTATGTACGAGCAGTACTTC.